The 9 T cell receptor beta chains reported below all come from one sample, sequenced in a study of a mutant IDH1 vaccine in newly diagnosed glioma. Their cognate antigens are unknown. TCRdb's table, derived via immunoSEQ multiplex PCR, lists solely in-frame clones and lacks some. In the table there are roughly 29,000 clones, approximately 80% of which are singletons. Documented time point: week 23, last vaccination. Doses of 300 ug of mutant IDH1 20-mer peptide were given with topical imiquimod. The sample was PBMCs, taken from a glioma patient whose treatment included an IDH1 peptide vaccine. Receptors were obtained from a woman between 18 and 29 years old with glioma.

The V gene is TRBV19, the J gene TRBJ2-6; a possible D gene is TRBD2 (6 bases). Trimming cost V 3 bases and J 0 bases, with 9 bases left between them. Germline loops: CDR1 LNHDA, CDR2 SQIVND (reference sequence). The CDR3 spans 16 residues. The CDR3 reads CASSIKGGSGANVLTF. The CDR3 coding sequence is TGTGCCAGTAGTATTAAGGGAGGCTCTGGGGCCAACGTCCTGACTTTC.

The DNA of the CDR3 is TGTGCCAGCAGCTTAGCTAGCGGGAGGCGAGAGACCCAGTACTTC. Its translation: CASSLASGRRETQYF. The rearrangement links TRBV7-8 to TRBJ2-5, with 10 bases identical to TRBD2. The CDR3 has 15 amino acids. Germline V lookup: CDR1 SGHVS, CDR2 FQNEAQ. After removal of 0 bases from V and 4 bases from J, the junction contained 2 bases not matched to a gene. Combining the CDR3 with reference TRBV7-8 and TRBJ2-5 gives the whole variable domain GAGVSQSPRYKVAKRGQDVALRCDPISGHVSLFWYQQALGQGPEFLTYFQNEAQLDKSGLPSDRFFAERPEGSVSTLKIQRTQQEDSAVYLCASSLASGRRETQYFGPGTRLLVL.

The J gene is TRBJ1-6, the V gene TRBV7-9; a weak D match, TRBD1 (6 bases). The germline gives CDR1 SEHNR, CDR2 FQNEAQ (reference sequence). The CDR3 length is 15 residues. V was cut by 3 bases and J by 9 bases, with 15 bases left in between. CDR3 in DNA: TGTGCCAGCAGCTTGGACAGTTTAAGAAGTTCACCCCTCCACTTT. This translates into CASSLDSLRSSPLHF.

The chain combines TRBV19 with TRBJ1-1; 7 bases are shared with TRBD1. Germline trimming cut 3 bases from V and 3 bases from J; bases unmatched to any gene: 4. Germline V CDR1 and CDR2: LNHDA, SQIVND (reference sequence). This CDR3 region has 14 residues. The CDR3: CASSMTGFYTEAFF. Here the CDR3 DNA reads TGTGCCAGTAGTATGACAGGGTTCTACACTGAAGCTTTCTTT.

This chain uses TRBV4-1 with TRBJ1-5; TRBD1 matches 8 bases. The length of the CDR3 is 16 residues. Germline V gene lookup returns CDR1 MGHRA and CDR2 YSYEKL. Losses at the gene ends were 6 bases for V and 0 bases for J; bases not matched to a gene: 7. This chain's CDR3 is CASSQHQGASNQPQHF. The CDR3 bases are TGCGCCAGCAGTCAACATCAGGGGGCTAGCAATCAGCCCCAGCATTTT.

The chain links TRBV29-1 to TRBJ2-7; D might be TRBD2 (6 bases). The CDR3 has 14 residues. The germline V gene encodes CDR1 SQVTM and CDR2 ANQGSEA. The V end lost 4 bases, the J end lost 5 bases, and 18 bases lay between the germline ends. The DNA of the CDR3 is TGCAGCGTTGTGGGTGGCGGGAAGGGGAACGAGCAGTACTTC. Translation: CSVVGGGKGNEQYF.

The chain carries TRBV2 and TRBJ2-2; 9 bases fit TRBD1. The germline V gene encodes CDR1 SNHLY and CDR2 FYNNEI. The CDR3 contains 14 residues. With 7 bases clipped from V and 6 bases from J, the junction kept 6 bases outside the gene matches. CDR3 nucleotides: TGTGCCAGCATGTACGGGACAGGGTCCGGGGAGCTGTTTTTT. It codes for CASMYGTGSGELFF.

CDR3 region: CASSQDLVGGPRTDTQYF. CDR3 nucleotides: TGCGCCAGCAGCCAAGATCTGGTGGGAGGCCCCCGCACAGATACGCAGTATTTT. The chain couples TRBV4-1 to TRBJ2-3, with a tentative D call TRBD2 (6 bases). With 0 bases removed from V and 1 base from J, the gap between germline ends came to 17 bases. Germline V CDR1 and CDR2: MGHRA, YSYEKL. This CDR3 region has 18 residues.

This chain links TRBV6-5 with TRBJ2-7; 10 nucleotides align to TRBD2. The germline V gene has CDR1 MNHEY and CDR2 SVGAGI. V lost 6 bases, J lost 2 bases, and 7 bases stayed unmatched. This CDR3 comprises 15 residues. The CDR3 nucleotides are TGTGCCAGCAGCCCCGCAAGCGGGGGGGCCTACGAGCAGTACTTC. Translating it yields CASSPASGGAYEQYF.